This T cell receptor beta chain was identified in a study of OX40 agonist ivuxolimab in advanced cancers. Study-wide background: Dose-escalation subjects each had hepatocellular carcinoma, melanoma, renal cell or head and neck cancer. Mean age around 60 years, range roughly 23 to 79; roughly 80% male. Among those treated, three patients had partial responses, one with hepatocellular carcinoma and two with cutaneous melanoma.

The method was immunoSEQ multiplex PCR; TCRdb's version includes in-frame clones alone and lacks a portion of them. The table records about 18,000 clones, 80% to 90% of them present only once. Per germline, CDR1 LGHNA and CDR2 YNFKEQ. With 2 bases removed from V and 3 bases from J, the gap between germline ends came to 20 bases. The CDR3 totals 17 residues. This rearrangement joins TRBV4-2 to TRBJ2-7; D is unclear. The material sequenced was CD4+ or CD8+ T cells sorted from blood, taken in a trial of the OX40 agonist ivuxolimab. The receptor was derived from an adult with an advanced solid tumor such as melanoma, head and neck, liver or kidney cancer. Here the CDR3 reads CASSQTELGISLYEQYF. For the CDR3, the DNA is TGTGCCAGCAGCCAAACGGAATTGGGTATTTCTCTCTACGAGCAGTACTTC.